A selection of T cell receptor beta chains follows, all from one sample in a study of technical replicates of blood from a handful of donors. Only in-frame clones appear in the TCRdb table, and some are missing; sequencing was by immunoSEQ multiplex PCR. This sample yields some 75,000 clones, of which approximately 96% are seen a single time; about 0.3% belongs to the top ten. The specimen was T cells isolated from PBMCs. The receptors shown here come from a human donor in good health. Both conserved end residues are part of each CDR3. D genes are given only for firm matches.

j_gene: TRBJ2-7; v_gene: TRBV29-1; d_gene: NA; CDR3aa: CSVGGGGNYEQYF; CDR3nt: TGCAGCGTTGGTGGGGGCGGTAATTACGAGCAGTACTTC
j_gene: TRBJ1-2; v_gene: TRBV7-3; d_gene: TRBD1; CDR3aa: CASSAGQGVNGYTF; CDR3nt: TGTGCCAGCAGCGCGGGACAGGGAGTAAATGGCTACACCTTC
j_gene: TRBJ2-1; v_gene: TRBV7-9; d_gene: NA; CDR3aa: CASTLPGLRVYNEQFF; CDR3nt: TGTGCCAGCACCTTACCGGGACTTCGAGTATACAATGAGCAGTTCTTC
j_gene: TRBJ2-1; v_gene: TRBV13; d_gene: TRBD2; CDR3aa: CASSFPNLAGFNEQFF; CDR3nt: TGTGCCAGCAGCTTCCCTAACTTAGCGGGATTTAATGAGCAGTTCTTC
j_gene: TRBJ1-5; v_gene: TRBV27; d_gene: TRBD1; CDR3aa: CASRQQGAWGQPQHF; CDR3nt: TGTGCCAGCAGGCAGCAGGGGGCTTGGGGCCAGCCCCAGCATTTT
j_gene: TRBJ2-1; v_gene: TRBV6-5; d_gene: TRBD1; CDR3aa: CATTSALTGTFF; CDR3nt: TGTGCCACCACGAGTGCCCTGACAGGGACCTTCTTC
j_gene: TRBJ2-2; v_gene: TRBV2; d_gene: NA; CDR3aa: CASSGEAPSNTGELFF; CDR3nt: TGTGCCAGCAGTGGTGAGGCCCCCTCGAACACCGGGGAGCTGTTTTTT
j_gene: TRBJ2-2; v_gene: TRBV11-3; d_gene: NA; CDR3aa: CASSPLAMGGELFF; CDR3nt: TGTGCCAGCAGCCCACTAGCTATGGGCGGGGAGCTGTTTTTT
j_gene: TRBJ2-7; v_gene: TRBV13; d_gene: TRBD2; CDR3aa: CASSFFFSSGDYEQYF; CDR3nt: TGTGCCAGCAGCTTTTTCTTTTCTAGCGGGGATTACGAGCAGTACTTC
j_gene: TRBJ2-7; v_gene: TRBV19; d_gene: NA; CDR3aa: CASTPGGTAYEQYF; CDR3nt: TGTGCCAGTACCCCCGGCGGGACAGCCTACGAGCAGTACTTC
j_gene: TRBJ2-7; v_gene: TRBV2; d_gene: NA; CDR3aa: CASIFGPNEQYF; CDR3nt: TGTGCCAGCATATTTGGCCCCAACGAGCAGTACTTC
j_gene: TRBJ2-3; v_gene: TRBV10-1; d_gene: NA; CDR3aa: CASSESFTAPWDTQYF; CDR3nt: TGCGCCAGCAGTGAGTCGTTTACAGCCCCCTGGGATACGCAGTATTTT
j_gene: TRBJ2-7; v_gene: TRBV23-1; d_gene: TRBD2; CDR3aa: CASSITSGTVYEQYF; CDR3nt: TGCGCCAGCAGTATAACTAGCGGGACAGTTTACGAGCAGTACTTC
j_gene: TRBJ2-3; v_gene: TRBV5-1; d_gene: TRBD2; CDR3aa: CASSRTGTSGSYDTQYF; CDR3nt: TGCGCCAGCAGTCGTACCGGGACTAGCGGGAGTTATGATACGCAGTATTTT
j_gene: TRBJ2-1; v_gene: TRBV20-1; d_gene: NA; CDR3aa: CSASLSDEQFF; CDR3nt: TGCAGTGCTAGTCTTAGTGATGAGCAGTTCTTC